This T cell receptor beta chain was sequenced for a study of immune evolution from preneoplasia to lung adenocarcinoma. Libraries were prepared by immunoSEQ multiplex PCR; TCRdb keeps only in-frame clonotypes and omits some of them. The sample lists 15,000 or so clones, 75% to 90% occurring once. CDR1 and CDR2 (germline): SNHLY, FYNNEI. The CDR3 is 16 amino acids. J was trimmed by 4 bases and V by 1 base; bases with no gene match: 8. H&E slides confirmed each diagnosis, reviewed by two pathologists independently. This TCR was sampled from a person aged 65 to 85 with invasive lung adenocarcinoma. The chain combines TRBV2 with TRBJ1-2; 8 bases line up with TRBD1. Sequenced input: FFPE invasive lung adenocarcinoma tissue. In DNA, the CDR3 is TGTGCCAGCAGTGAAGGGTTGGGACAGGCGGGCTATGGCTACACCTTC. It translates to CASSEGLGQAGYGYTF.